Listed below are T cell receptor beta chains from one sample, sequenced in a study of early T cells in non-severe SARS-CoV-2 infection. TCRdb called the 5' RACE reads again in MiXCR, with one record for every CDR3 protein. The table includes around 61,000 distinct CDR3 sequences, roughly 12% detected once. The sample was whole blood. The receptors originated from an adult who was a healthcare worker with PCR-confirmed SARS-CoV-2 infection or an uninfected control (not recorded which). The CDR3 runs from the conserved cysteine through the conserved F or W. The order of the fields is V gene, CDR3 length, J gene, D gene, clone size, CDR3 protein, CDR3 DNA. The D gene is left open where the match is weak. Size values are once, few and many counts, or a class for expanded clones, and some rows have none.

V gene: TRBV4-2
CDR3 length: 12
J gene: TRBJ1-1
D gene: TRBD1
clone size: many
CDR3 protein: CATQGANTEAFF
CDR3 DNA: TGTGCCACCCAGGGGGCTAACACTGAAGCTTTCTTT

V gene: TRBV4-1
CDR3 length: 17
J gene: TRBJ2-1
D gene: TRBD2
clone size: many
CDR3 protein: CASSQDGGLGGYNEQFF
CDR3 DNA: TGCGCCAGCAGCCAAGATGGGGGACTAGGGGGATACAATGAGCAGTTCTTC

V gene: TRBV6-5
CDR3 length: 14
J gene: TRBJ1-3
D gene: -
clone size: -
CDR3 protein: CASSYRQTENTIYF
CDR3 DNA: TGTGCCAGCAGTTATAGGCAGACTGAAAACACCATATATTTT

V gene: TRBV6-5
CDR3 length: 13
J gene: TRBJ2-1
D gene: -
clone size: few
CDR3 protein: CASGGSSYNEQFF
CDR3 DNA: TGTGCCAGCGGGGGGAGCTCCTACAATGAGCAGTTCTTC

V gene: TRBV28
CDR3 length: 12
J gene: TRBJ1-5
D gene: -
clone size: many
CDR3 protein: CASSLSAQPQHF
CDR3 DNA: TGTGCCAGCAGTTTATCTGCTCAGCCCCAGCATTTT

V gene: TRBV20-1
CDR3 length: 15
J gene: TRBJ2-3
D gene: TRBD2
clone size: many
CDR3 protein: CSASPLAGDGDTQYF
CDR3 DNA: TGCAGTGCTAGCCCGCTAGCGGGAGATGGAGATACGCAGTATTTT

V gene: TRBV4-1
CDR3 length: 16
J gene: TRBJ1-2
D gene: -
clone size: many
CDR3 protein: CASSQDEQGREYGYTF
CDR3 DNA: TGCGCCAGCAGCCAAGATGAACAGGGTCGGGAATATGGCTACACCTTC

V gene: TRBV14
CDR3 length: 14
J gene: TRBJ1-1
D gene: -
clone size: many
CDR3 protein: CASSQGNLNTEAFF
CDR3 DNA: TGTGCCAGCAGCCAAGGGAACCTTAACACTGAAGCTTTCTTT

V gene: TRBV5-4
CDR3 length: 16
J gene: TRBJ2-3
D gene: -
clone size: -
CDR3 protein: CASSLPGTVHTDTQYF
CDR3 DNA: TGTGCCAGCAGCTTACCCGGAACAGTCCACACAGATACGCAGTATTTT

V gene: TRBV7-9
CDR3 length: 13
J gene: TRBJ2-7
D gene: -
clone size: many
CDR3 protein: CASSGTVVYEQYF
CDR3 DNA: TGTGCCAGCTCCGGAACGGTTGTCTACGAGCAGTACTTC

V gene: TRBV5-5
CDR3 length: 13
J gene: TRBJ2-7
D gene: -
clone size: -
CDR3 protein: CASSLRYSYEQYF
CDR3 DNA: TGTGCCAGCAGCTTGCGGTACTCCTACGAGCAGTACTTC

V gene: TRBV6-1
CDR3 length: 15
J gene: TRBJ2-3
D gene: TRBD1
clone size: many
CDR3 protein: CASSEAPTGVDTQYF
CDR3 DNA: TGTGCCAGCAGTGAAGCCCCAACAGGGGTGGATACGCAGTATTTT

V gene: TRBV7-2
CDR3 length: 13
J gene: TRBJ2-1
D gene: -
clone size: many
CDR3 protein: CASSSDGGNEQFF
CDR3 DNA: TGTGCCAGCAGTTCCGACGGGGGCAATGAGCAGTTCTTC

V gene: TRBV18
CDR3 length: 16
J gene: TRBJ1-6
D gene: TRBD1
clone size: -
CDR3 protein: CAGSPIMTGINSPLHF
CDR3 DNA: TGTGCCGGCTCACCTATTATGACAGGGATCAATTCACCCCTCCACTTT

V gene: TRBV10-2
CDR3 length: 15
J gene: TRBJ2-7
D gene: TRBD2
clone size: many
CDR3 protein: CASTELAGGTYEQYF
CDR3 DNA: TGCGCCAGCACTGAACTAGCGGGAGGTACCTACGAGCAGTACTTC

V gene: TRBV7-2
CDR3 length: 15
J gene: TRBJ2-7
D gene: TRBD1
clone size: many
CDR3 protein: CASSDRGPFSYEQYF
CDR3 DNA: TGTGCCAGCAGCGATAGGGGGCCTTTCTCCTACGAGCAGTACTTC

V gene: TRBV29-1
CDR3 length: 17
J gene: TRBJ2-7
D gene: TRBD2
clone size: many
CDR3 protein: CSVVQGLAGGPRYEQYF
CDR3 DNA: TGCAGCGTTGTTCAGGGACTAGCGGGAGGGCCTCGGTACGAGCAGTACTTC

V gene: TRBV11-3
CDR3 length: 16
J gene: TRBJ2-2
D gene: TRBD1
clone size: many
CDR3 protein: CASSPGQGADPGELFF
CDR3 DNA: TGTGCCAGCTCTCCGGGACAGGGGGCCGATCCCGGGGAGCTGTTTTTT

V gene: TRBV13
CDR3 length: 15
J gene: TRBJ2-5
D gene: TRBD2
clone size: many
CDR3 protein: CASSLAGLAKKTQYF
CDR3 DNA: TGTGCCAGCAGCTTAGCCGGACTAGCGAAAAAGACCCAGTACTTC

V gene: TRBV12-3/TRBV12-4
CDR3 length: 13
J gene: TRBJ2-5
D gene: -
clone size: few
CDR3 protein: CASSPRAEETQYF
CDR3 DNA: TGTGCCAGCAGTCCCCGGGCGGAGGAGACCCAGTACTTC

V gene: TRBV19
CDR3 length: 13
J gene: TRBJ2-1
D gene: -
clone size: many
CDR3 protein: CATRDRGRNEQFF
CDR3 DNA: TGTGCCACCAGGGATCGGGGGAGGAATGAGCAGTTCTTC

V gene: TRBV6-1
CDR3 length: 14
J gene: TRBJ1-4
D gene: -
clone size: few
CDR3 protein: CASTLSRAGEKLFF
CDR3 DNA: TGTGCCAGCACCCTATCTCGGGCTGGTGAAAAACTGTTTTTT

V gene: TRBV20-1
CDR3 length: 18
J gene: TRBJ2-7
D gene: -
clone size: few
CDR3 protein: CSASPEGDLSPYSYEQYF
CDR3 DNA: TGCAGTGCTTCCCCGGAGGGGGACCTCTCACCATACTCCTACGAGCAGTACTTC

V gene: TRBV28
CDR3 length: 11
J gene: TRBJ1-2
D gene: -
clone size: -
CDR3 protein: CASSSSYGYTF
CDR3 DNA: TGTGCCAGCAGTTCATCCTATGGCTACACCTTC

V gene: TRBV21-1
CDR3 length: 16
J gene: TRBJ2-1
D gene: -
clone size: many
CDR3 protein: CASRRRGDSSVDEQFF
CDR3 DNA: TGTGCCAGCAGACGCCGAGGGGACTCCTCGGTCGATGAGCAGTTCTTC

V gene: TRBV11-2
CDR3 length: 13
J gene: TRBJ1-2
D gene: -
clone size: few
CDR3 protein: CASSLDLEYGYTF
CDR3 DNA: TGTGCCAGCAGCTTAGATCTCGAGTATGGCTACACCTTC

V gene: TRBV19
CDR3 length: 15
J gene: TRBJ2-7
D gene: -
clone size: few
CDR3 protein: CASSPLAVDSYEQYF
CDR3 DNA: TGTGCCAGTAGCCCCTTGGCGGTGGACTCCTACGAGCAGTACTTC

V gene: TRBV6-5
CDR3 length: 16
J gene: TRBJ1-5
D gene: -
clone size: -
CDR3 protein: CASSYRAGLANQPQHF
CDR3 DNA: TGTGCCAGCAGTTACCGGGCGGGATTAGCCAATCAGCCCCAGCATTTT

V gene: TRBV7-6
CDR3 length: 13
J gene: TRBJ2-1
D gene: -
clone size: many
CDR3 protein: CASSLGTTNEQFF
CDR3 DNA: TGTGCCAGCAGCTTAGGGACCACCAATGAGCAGTTCTTC

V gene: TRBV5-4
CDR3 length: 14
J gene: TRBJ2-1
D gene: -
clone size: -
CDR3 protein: CASSDTRTYNEQFF
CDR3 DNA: TGTGCCAGCAGCGACACAAGGACCTACAATGAGCAGTTCTTC

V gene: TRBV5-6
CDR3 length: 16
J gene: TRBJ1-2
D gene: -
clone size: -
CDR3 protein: CASSLIGTATNYGYTF
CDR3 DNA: TGTGCCAGCAGCTTGATCGGGACTGCCACTAACTATGGCTACACCTTC

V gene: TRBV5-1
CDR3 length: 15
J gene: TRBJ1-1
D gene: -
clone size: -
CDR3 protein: CASSLAMDRNTEAFF
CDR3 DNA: TGCGCCAGCAGCTTGGCCATGGACAGGAACACTGAAGCTTTCTTT

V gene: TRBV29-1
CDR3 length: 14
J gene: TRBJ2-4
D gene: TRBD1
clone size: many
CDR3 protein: CSVSRGLAKNIQYF
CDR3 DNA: TGCAGCGTTTCCAGGGGGCTAGCCAAAAACATTCAGTACTTC

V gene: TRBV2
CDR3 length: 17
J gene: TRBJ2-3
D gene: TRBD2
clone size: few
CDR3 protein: CASSEAGLAVGTDTQYF
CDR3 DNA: TGTGCCAGCAGTGAAGCGGGACTAGCGGTGGGCACAGATACGCAGTATTTT

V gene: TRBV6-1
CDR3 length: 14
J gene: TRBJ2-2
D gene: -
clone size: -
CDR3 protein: CASSPIANTGELFF
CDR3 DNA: TGTGCCAGCAGCCCCATTGCGAACACCGGGGAGCTGTTTTTT

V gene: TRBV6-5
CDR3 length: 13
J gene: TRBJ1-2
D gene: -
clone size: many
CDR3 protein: CASSPDTNYGYTF
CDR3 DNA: TGTGCCAGCAGCCCAGACACTAACTATGGCTACACCTTC

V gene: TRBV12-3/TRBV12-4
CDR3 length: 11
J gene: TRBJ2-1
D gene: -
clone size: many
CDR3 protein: CASSLSGEVFF
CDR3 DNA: TGTGCCAGCAGTCTTTCGGGAGAGGTGTTCTTC

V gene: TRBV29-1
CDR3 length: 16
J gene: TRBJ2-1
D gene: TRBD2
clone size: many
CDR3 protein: CSAQLAGGSSYNEQFF
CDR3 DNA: TGCAGCGCCCAACTAGCGGGGGGAAGCTCCTACAATGAGCAGTTCTTC

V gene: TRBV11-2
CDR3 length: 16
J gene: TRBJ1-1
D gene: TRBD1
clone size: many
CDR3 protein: CASSRWGQGATTEAFF
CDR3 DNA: TGTGCCAGCAGCCGGTGGGGACAGGGGGCGACCACTGAAGCTTTCTTT

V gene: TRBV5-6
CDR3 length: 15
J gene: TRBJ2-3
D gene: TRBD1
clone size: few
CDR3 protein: CASSAGTGRTDTQYF
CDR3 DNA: TGTGCCAGCAGCGCCGGGACAGGGCGGACAGATACGCAGTATTTT

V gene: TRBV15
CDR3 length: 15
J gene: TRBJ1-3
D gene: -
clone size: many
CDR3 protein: CATSRERFSGNTIYF
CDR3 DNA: TGTGCCACCAGCAGAGAACGGTTCTCTGGAAACACCATATATTTT

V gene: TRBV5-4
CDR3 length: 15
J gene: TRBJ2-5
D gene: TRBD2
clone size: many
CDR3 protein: CASSHVAGGGETQYF
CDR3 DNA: TGTGCCAGCAGCCATGTGGCGGGAGGTGGGGAGACCCAGTACTTC

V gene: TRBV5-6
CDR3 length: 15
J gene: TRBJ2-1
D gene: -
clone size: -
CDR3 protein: CASSLRGALHNEQFF
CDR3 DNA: TGTGCCAGCAGCTTGCGCGGGGCCCTTCACAATGAGCAGTTCTTC

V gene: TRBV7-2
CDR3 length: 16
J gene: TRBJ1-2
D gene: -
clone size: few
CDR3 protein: CASSLAAGTLNYGYTF
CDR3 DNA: TGTGCCAGCAGCTTAGCGGCGGGGACCCTTAACTATGGCTACACCTTC

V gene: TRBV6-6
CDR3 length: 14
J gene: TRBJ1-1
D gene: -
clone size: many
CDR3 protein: CASSSGDKNTEAFF
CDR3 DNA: TGTGCCAGCAGTTCCGGGGATAAGAACACTGAAGCTTTCTTT

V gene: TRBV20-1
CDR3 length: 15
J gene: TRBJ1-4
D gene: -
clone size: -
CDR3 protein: CSARDVTATNEKLFF
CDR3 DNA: TGCAGTGCTAGAGATGTAACCGCAACTAATGAAAAACTGTTTTTT

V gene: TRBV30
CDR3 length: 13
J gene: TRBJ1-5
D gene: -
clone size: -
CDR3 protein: CAWEGGINQPQHF
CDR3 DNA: TGTGCCTGGGAGGGGGGGATCAATCAGCCCCAGCATTTT

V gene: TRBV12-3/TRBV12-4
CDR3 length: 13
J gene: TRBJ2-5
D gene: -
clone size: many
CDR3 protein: CASRTSSQETQYF
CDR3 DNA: TGTGCCAGCAGAACGAGCTCTCAAGAGACCCAGTACTTC

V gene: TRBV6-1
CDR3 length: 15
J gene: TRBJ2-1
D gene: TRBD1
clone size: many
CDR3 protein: CASSVQGAAYNEQFF
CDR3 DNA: TGTGCCAGCAGCGTACAGGGGGCGGCCTACAATGAGCAGTTCTTC

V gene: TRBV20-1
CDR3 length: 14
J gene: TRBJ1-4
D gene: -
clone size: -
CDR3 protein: CSARIRETNEKLFF
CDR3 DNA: TGCAGTGCTAGGATCAGGGAGACTAATGAAAAACTGTTTTTT

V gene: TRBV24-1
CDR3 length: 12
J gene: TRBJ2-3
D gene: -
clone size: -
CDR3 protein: CATSDPPDTQYF
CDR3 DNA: TGTGCCACCAGTGATCCCCCAGATACGCAGTATTTT

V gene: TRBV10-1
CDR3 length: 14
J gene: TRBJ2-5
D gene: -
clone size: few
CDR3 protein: CASSESSGEETQYF
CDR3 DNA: TGCGCCAGCAGTGAGTCTAGCGGTGAAGAGACCCAGTACTTC

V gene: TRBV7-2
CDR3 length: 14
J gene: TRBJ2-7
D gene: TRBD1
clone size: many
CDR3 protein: CASSRDRVSYEQYF
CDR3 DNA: TGTGCCAGCAGCCGGGACAGGGTATCCTACGAGCAGTACTTC